This T cell receptor beta chain was sequenced during a study of brain metastases from non-small cell lung cancer. Using immunoSEQ multiplex PCR, the repertoire was profiled, and TCRdb retains in-frame clones only, with some absent. The table includes over a thousand clones, nearly 90% detected once. This clone was picked up one time. This CDR3 contains 15 residues. Per germline, CDR1 MNHEY and CDR2 SVGAGI. Trimming removed 6 bases at V and 2 bases at J, with 14 bases between. The material sequenced was tumor-adjacent normal tissue. The chain joins TRBV6-5 to TRBJ1-5; possible D gene TRBD1, 5 bases. This TCR was recovered from a donor at least 40 years old with non-small cell lung cancer. For the CDR3, the DNA is TGTGCCAGCAGCCTCTTAGGGGTAGGCAATCAGCCCCAGCATTTT. Its translation: CASSLLGVGNQPQHF.